One and the same sample provided the 19 T cell receptor beta chains below, sequenced in a study of T cell responses to AZD1222 COVID-19 vaccine. TCRdb's table, derived via immunoSEQ multiplex PCR, lists solely in-frame clones and lacks some. Here the sample spans 65,000 to 85,000 clones, approximately 89% being singletons. The sample here was peripheral blood, taken 28 days after the second dose of the MenACWY control vaccine. All receptors derive from an adult who received the MenACWY meningococcal vaccine as a control.

V and J are TRBV19 and TRBJ2-3; maybe TRBD1 (5 bases). The germline V gene has CDR1 LNHDA and CDR2 SQIVND (reference sequence). V lost 10 bases and J 0 bases, leaving 14 bases between the germline ends. The CDR3 is made up of 14 amino acids. CDR3 loop: CATQGLTSTDTQYF. CDR3 nucleotides: TGTGCCACCCAGGGCCTCACAAGCACAGATACGCAGTATTTT.

The chain employs TRBV7-2 and TRBJ1-6, with D possibly TRBD1 on 5 matching bases. Germline lookup yields CDR1 SGHTA and CDR2 FQGNSA. Trimming stripped 2 bases from V and 2 bases from J, with 7 bases between. CDR3 length: 15 amino acids. The CDR3 sequence: CASSLSTAYNSPLHF. The CDR3 nucleotides are TGTGCCAGCAGCTTATCGACAGCCTATAATTCACCCCTCCACTTT. The full variable domain, its missing parts supplied by reference TRBV7-2 and TRBJ1-6, is GAGVSQSPSNKVTEKGKDVELRCDPISGHTALYWYRQSLGQGLEFLIYFQGNSAPDKSGLPSDRFSAERTGGSVSTLTIQRTQQEDSAVYLCASSLSTAYNSPLHFGNGTRLTVT.

The V and J genes are TRBV18 and TRBJ1-2; 12 bases map to TRBD1. The ends lost 4 bases at V and 5 bases at J; junction bases unmatched: 8. Germline V CDR1 and CDR2: KGHSH, LQKENI. There are 16 residues in the CDR3. The CDR3 DNA reads TGTGCCAGCTCACAAGGGACAGGGGGCGCCTATTATGGCTACACCTTC. Translated, it gives CASSQGTGGAYYGYTF. The whole variable domain, filled in from reference TRBV18 and TRBJ1-2, reads NAGVMQNPRHLVRRRGQEARLRCSPMKGHSHVYWYRQLPEEGLKFMVYLQKENIIDESGMPKERFSAEFPKEGPSILRIQQVVRGDSAAYFCASSQGTGGAYYGYTFGSGTRLTVV.

The rearrangement uses TRBV10-3 and TRBJ1-5; TRBD1 is a possible D gene (5 bases). Germline CDR1 is ENHRY and CDR2 is SYGVKD. The V and J ends lost 2 bases and 7 bases respectively, with 12 bases between them. The CDR3 runs to 14 residues. Written as DNA, the CDR3 is TGTGCCATCAGTGAGGCCGCAGGGTCGCAGCCCCAGCATTTT. Its protein product is CAISEAAGSQPQHF.

The chain recombines TRBV4-2 with TRBJ2-5; D not resolved. The CDR3 has 15 amino acids. Between the trimmed V and J ends, which lost 4 bases and 0 bases, there was a span of 12 bases. Germline lookup yields CDR1 LGHNA and CDR2 YNFKEQ. CDR3 nucleotides: TGTGCCAGCAGCCCCACAGTGAAAGACCAAGAGACCCAGTACTTC. Its translation is CASSPTVKDQETQYF.

The V gene is TRBV5-4, the J gene TRBJ2-5; D is perhaps TRBD1 (6 bases). CDR1 is SGHNT and CDR2 is YYREEE in the germline V gene (reference sequence). There are 16 residues in the CDR3. Trimming removed 0 bases from V and 9 bases from J, with 21 bases in between. The CDR3, as DNA: TGTGCCAGCAGCTTGGGAGGGAGTACGGGTTCAGGGGCCCAGTACTTC. Protein product: CASSLGGSTGSGAQYF.

The CDR3 DNA reads TGTGCCAGCAGCCAAGATCACGGCGGGGGGGTTGGCACCGGGGAGCTGTTTTTT. This gives the protein CASSQDHGGGVGTGELFF. This sequence joins TRBV4-2 and TRBJ2-2; TRBD2 agrees at 9 bases. The CDR3 has 18 amino acids. CDR1 is LGHNA and CDR2 is YNFKEQ in the germline V gene. The trim removed 0 bases at V and 4 bases at J, leaving 9 bases unmatched.

The rearrangement joins TRBV3-1 (or the pseudogene TRBV3-2) to TRBJ1-1; D is undetermined. V lost 2 bases and J lost 6, with 16 bases in between. This CDR3 is 15 amino acids long. In germline, CDR1 is LGHDT, CDR2 YNNKEL (reference sequence). The CDR3 coding sequence is TGTGCCAGCAGCCAACAGACGGTGGGTATGGCTGAAGCTTTCTTT. Translated, it gives CASSQQTVGMAEAFF.

The chain uses TRBV5-6 and TRBJ2-1; D is uncertain. V lost 0 bases to trimming and J lost 8 bases, with 3 bases between them. This CDR3 has 11 amino acids. Germline values: CDR1 SGHDT, CDR2 YYEEEE. The CDR3 region has the DNA TGTGCCAGCAGCTTGGCCTATGAGCAGTTCTTC. Its protein is CASSLAYEQFF.

In its sample, this clone was seen once. This rearrangement joins TRBV12-3 or TRBV12-4 to TRBJ1-2, with 8 nucleotides matching TRBD1. Losses at the gene ends were 7 bases for V and 8 bases for J; bases not matched to a gene: 9. This CDR3 has 13 amino acids. This CDR3 is CASTLDRDKGYTF. The CDR3 DNA reads TGTGCCAGCACCCTGGACAGGGATAAGGGCTACACCTTC.

This clone was seen more than once but under ten times. The genes are TRBV12-3 or TRBV12-4 and TRBJ1-3; D gene uncertain. There are 11 residues in the CDR3. Trimming took off 3 bases at V and 3 bases at J, with 0 bases between the two ends. DNA for the CDR3: TGTGCCAGCAGTTTTGGAAACACCATATATTTT. This codes for CASSFGNTIYF.

The chain uses TRBV19 and TRBJ2-3, with TRBD2 matching 7 bases. CDR3 size: 14 residues. J lost 13 bases, V lost 9 bases, and 19 bases had no gene match. In germline, CDR1 is LNHDA, CDR2 SQIVND (reference sequence). CDR3 DNA: TGTGCCAGCTTTCCCCGCGGGGGAGTCGGTAATAAGTATTTT. Translation: CASFPRGGVGNKYF. Combining the CDR3 with reference TRBV19 and TRBJ2-3 gives the whole variable domain DGGITQSPKYLFRKEGQNVTLSCEQNLNHDAMYWYRQDPGQGLRLIYYSQIVNDFQKGDIAEGYSVSREKKESFPLTVTSAQKNPTAFYLCASFPRGGVGNKYFGPGTRLTVL.

The CDR3 coding sequence is TGTGCCAGCAGCAAAGTGGATAGGAGAAGTGAAAAACTGTTTTTT. Translated, it gives CASSKVDRRSEKLFF. This chain uses TRBV21-1 with TRBJ1-4. TRBV21-1 is a recognized pseudogene. The CDR3 has 15 residues.

V and J are TRBV19 and TRBJ1-5; 8 positions agree with TRBD1. CDR1 and CDR2 from the germline V gene are LNHDA and SQIVND (reference sequence). This CDR3 spans 14 amino acids. With 4 bases clipped from V and 6 bases from J, the junction kept 5 bases outside the gene matches. CDR3: CASSTTGGSQPQHF. The CDR3 DNA is TGTGCCAGTAGTACAACAGGGGGAAGTCAGCCCCAGCATTTT.

The rearrangement joins TRBV12-5 to TRBJ1-1; maybe TRBD1 (5 bases). The CDR3 length is 15 residues. In germline, CDR1 is LGHNT, CDR2 FRNRAP. Trimming removed 8 bases at V and 1 base at J, with 17 bases between. The CDR3 nucleotides read TGTGCTAGTATTGGGGGAGGGCTTCAGAACACTGAAGCTTTCTTT. It encodes CASIGGGLQNTEAFF. The whole variable domain, filled in from reference TRBV12-5 and TRBJ1-1, reads DARVTQTPRHKVTEMGQEVTMRCQPILGHNTVFWYRQTMMQGLELLAYFRNRAPLDDSGMPKDRFSAEMPDATLATLKIQPSEPRDSAVYFCASIGGGLQNTEAFFGQGTRLTVV.

The rearrangement joins TRBV19 to TRBJ2-7; TRBD2 is a possible D gene (7 bases). Deletions cut 3 bases from V and 3 bases from J, with 18 bases between. The CDR3 totals 16 residues. Germline V CDR1 and CDR2: LNHDA, SQIVND (reference sequence). In DNA form, the CDR3 reads TGTGCCAGTAGTATTCGCGGAGGGGGGGAATACTACGAGCAGTACTTC. This encodes CASSIRGGGEYYEQYF.

V usage is TRBV19 and J usage is TRBJ2-1; D perhaps matches TRBD1 (6 bases). V dropped 7 bases and J dropped 10 bases, with 23 bases sitting between them. This CDR3 has 15 amino acids. In germline, CDR1 is LNHDA, CDR2 SQIVND (reference sequence). Written as DNA, the CDR3 is TGTGCCAGTACCCAAGACAGCCTGACAGGAAAAGAGCAGTTCTTC. This sequence encodes CASTQDSLTGKEQFF.

Only one count was recorded for this clone. As DNA, the CDR3 is TGTGCCAGCAGCGCTTCATCCCTTGGCAATGAGCAGTTCTTC. This codes for CASSASSLGNEQFF. The chain employs TRBV9 and TRBJ2-1; D unresolved. Germline V gene lookup returns CDR1 SGDLS and CDR2 YYNGEE. Deletions cut 3 bases from V and 6 bases from J, with 13 bases between. The CDR3 consists of 14 residues.

The V call is TRBV7-9, the J call TRBJ2-7; TRBD2 matches at 7 bases. The V gene end was trimmed by 1 base and the J gene end by 0 bases; junction bases not matched to a gene: 3. The CDR3 loop spans 15 amino acids. Germline V gives CDR1 SEHNR, CDR2 FQNEAQ (reference sequence). The CDR3 DNA sequence: TGTGCCAGCAGCTTAGGGGCGGGGGACTCCTACGAGCAGTACTTC. Protein sequence: CASSLGAGDSYEQYF. The whole variable domain, remainder taken from reference TRBV7-9 and TRBJ2-7, is DTGVSQNPRHKITKRGQNVTFRCDPISEHNRLYWYRQTLGQGPEFLTYFQNEAQLEKSRLLSDRFSAERPKGSFSTLEIQRTEQGDSAMYLCASSLGAGDSYEQYFGPGTRLTVT.